This T cell receptor beta chain was retrieved from a study of technical replicates of blood from a few donors. The protocol was immunoSEQ multiplex PCR, while the TCRdb copy is restricted to in-frame clones and leaves out a portion. The sample yields 90,000 to 100,000 clones, 90% to 96% seen once. The germline V gene has CDR1 MNHEY and CDR2 SMNVEV (reference sequence). The CDR3 covers 14 residues. V lost 2 bases and J lost 3; bases outside the gene matches: 2. The receptor was derived from a human donor in good health. This chain uses TRBV27 with TRBJ1-2; 8 bases agree with TRBD1. Specimen: T cells isolated from PBMCs. CDR3 bases: TGTGCCAGCAGTTTAGACAGGGGTTACTATGGCTACACCTTC. Translation gives CASSLDRGYYGYTF.